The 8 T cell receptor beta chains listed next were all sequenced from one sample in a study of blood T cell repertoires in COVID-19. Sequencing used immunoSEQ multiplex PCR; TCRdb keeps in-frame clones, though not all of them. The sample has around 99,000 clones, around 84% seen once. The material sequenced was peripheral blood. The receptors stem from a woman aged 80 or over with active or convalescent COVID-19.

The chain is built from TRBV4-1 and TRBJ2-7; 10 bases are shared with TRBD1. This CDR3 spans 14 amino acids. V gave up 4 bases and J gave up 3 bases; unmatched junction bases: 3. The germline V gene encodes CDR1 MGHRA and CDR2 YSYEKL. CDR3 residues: CASSRGQGNYEQYF. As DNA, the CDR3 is TGCGCCAGCAGCCGGGGACAGGGGAACTACGAGCAGTACTTC.

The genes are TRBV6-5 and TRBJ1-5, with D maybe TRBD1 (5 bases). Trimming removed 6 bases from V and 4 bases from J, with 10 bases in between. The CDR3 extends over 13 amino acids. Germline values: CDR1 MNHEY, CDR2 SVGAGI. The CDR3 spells CASRVSGNQPQHF. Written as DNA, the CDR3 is TGTGCCAGCAGAGTCTCAGGGAATCAGCCCCAGCATTTT.

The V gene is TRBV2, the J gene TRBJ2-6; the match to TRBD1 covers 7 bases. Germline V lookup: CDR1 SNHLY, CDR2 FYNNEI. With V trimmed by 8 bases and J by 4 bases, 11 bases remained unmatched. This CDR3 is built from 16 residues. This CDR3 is CASGLDRVAGANVLTF. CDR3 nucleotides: TGTGCCAGCGGCCTAGACAGGGTTGCCGGGGCCAACGTCCTGACTTTC.

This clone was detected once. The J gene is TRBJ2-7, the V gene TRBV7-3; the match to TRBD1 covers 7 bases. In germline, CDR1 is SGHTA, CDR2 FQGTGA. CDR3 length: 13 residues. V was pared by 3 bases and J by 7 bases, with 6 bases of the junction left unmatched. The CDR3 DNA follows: TGTGCCAGCAGCTTCAACCCAGGGGGTGAGCAGTACTTC. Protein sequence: CASSFNPGGEQYF. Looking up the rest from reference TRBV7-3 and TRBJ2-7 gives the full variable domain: GAGVSQTPSNKVTEKGKYVELRCDPISGHTALYWYRQSLGQGPEFLIYFQGTGAADDSGLPNDRFFAVRPEGSVSTLKIQRTERGDSAVYLCASSFNPGGEQYFGPGTRLTVT.

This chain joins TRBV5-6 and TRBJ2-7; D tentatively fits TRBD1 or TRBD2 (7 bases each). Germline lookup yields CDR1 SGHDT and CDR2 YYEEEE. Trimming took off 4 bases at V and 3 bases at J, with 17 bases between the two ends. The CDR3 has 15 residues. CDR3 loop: CASSLDRTRHYEQYF. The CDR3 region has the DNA TGTGCCAGCAGCCTGGACAGGACTAGACACTACGAGCAGTACTTC.

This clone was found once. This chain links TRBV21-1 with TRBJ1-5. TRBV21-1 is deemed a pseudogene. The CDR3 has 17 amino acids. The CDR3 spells CASSSFGRGRGNQPQHF. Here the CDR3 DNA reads TGTGCCAGCAGCTCCTTCGGGAGGGGCCGTGGCAATCAGCCCCAGCATTTT.

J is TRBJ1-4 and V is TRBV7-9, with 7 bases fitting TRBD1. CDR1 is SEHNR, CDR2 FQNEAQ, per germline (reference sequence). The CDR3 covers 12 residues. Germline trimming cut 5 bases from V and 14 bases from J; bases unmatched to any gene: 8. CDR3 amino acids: CASSKGQLGLFF. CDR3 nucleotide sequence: TGTGCCAGCAGCAAGGGACAGCTGGGGCTGTTTTTT.

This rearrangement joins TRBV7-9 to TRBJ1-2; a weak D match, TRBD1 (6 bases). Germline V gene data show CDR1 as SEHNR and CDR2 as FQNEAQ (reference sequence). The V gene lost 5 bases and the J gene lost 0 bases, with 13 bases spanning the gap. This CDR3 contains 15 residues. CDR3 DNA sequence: TGTGCCAGCAGCCGGGAACAGGGCCCTAACTATGGCTACACCTTC. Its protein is CASSREQGPNYGYTF. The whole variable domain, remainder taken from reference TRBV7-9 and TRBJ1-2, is DTGVSQNPRHKITKRGQNVTFRCDPISEHNRLYWYRQTLGQGPEFLTYFQNEAQLEKSRLLSDRFSAERPKGSFSTLEIQRTEQGDSAMYLCASSREQGPNYGYTFGSGTRLTVV.